This TCR beta chain was sequenced for a study of T cell responses to AZD1222 COVID-19 vaccine. Whole-study context: The analysis combined second doses at about 4 or about 12 weeks.

The sample holds one count of this clone. What it recognizes is unknown. Study observations and caveats: Clonal diversity may have been underestimated, and the donors were mostly white British, with more females than males. Spike-specific TCR breadth and depth both grew after two AZD1222 doses.

TCRdb's copy holds only in-frame clones and misses some; the assay was immunoSEQ multiplex PCR. The table has about 100,000 clones, less than 90% seen once. The CDR3 extends over 13 amino acids. Trimming stripped 5 bases from V and 7 bases from J, with 12 bases between. Looked up from germline, CDR1 is SNHLY and CDR2 is FYNNEI. The starting material was peripheral blood, obtained on day 0 of AZD1222 vaccination. This rearrangement joins TRBV2 to TRBJ1-5; maybe TRBD1 (6 bases). This receptor was taken from an adult in good health. CDR3 in amino acids: CASSYGQLQPQHF. The DNA of the CDR3 is TGTGCCAGCAGTTACGGACAGCTCCAGCCCCAGCATTTT.